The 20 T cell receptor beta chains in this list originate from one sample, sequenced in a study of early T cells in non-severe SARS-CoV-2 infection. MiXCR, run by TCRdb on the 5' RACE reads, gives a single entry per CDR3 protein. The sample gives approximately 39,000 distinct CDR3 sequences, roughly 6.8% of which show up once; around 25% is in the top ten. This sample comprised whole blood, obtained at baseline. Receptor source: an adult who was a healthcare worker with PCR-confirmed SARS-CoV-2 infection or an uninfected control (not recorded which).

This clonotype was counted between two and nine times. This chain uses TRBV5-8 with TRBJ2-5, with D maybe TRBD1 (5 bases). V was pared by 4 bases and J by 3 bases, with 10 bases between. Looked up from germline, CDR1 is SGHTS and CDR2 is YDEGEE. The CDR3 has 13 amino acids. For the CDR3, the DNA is TGTGCCAGCAGCCCGCCAGGGAAAGAGACCCAGTACTTC. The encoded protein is CASSPPGKETQYF.

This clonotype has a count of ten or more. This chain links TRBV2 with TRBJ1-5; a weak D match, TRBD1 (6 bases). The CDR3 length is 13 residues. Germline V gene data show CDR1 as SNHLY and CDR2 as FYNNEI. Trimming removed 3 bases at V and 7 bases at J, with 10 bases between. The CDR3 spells CASSDGGAQPQHF. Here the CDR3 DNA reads TGTGCCAGCAGTGATGGGGGGGCGCAGCCCCAGCATTTT.

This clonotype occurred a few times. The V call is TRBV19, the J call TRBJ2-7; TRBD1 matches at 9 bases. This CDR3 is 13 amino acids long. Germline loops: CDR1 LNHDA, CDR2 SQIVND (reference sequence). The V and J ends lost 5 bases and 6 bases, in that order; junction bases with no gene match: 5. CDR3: CASSVGQGTEQYF. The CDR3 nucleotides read TGTGCCAGTAGTGTAGGACAGGGGACCGAGCAGTACTTC. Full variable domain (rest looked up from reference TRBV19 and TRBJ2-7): DGGITQSPKYLFRKEGQNVTLSCEQNLNHDAMYWYRQDPGQGLRLIYYSQIVNDFQKGDIAEGYSVSREKKESFPLTVTSAQKNPTAFYLCASSVGQGTEQYFGPGTRLTVT.

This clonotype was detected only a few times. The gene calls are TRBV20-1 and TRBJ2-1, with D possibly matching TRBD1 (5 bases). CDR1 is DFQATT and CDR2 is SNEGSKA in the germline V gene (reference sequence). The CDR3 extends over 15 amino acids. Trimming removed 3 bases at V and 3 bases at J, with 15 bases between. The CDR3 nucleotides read TGCAGTGCTAGGGATTTGGTGGACAACTACAATGAGCAGTTCTTC. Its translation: CSARDLVDNYNEQFF.

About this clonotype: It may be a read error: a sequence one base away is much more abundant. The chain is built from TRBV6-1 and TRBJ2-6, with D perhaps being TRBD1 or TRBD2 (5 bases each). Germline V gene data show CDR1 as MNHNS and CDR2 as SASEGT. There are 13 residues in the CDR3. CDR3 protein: CVSRGTGANVLTF. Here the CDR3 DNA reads TGTGTCAGCAGAGGGACCGGGGCCAACGTCCTGACTTTC.

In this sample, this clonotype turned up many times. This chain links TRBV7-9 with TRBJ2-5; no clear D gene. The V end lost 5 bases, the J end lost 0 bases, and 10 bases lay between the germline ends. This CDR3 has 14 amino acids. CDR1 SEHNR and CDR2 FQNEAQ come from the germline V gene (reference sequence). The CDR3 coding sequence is TGTGCCAGCAGCAGCTCTACGTACCAAGAGACCCAGTACTTC. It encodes CASSSSTYQETQYF.

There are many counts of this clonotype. The CDR3 loop reads CSVEGTPYEQYF. The CDR3 DNA is TGCAGCGTTGAGGGCACCCCCTACGAGCAGTACTTC. This chain uses TRBV29-1 with TRBJ2-7; D ambiguous. CDR3 length: 12 residues. CDR1 is SQVTM, CDR2 ANQGSEA, per germline. V was clipped by 3 bases and J by 2 bases, with 8 bases between them.

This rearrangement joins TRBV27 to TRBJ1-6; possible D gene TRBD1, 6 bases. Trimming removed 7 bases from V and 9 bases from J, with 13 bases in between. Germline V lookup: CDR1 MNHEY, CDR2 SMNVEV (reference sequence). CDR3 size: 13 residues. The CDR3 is CASNQGLGSPLHF. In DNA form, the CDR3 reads TGTGCCAGCAACCAGGGGTTAGGTTCACCCCTCCACTTT.

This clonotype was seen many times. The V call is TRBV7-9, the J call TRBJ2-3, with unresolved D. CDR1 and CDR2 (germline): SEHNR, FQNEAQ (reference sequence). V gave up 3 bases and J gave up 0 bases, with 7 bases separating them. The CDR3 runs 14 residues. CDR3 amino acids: CASSFQQSTDTQYF. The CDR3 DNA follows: TGTGCCAGCAGCTTCCAACAGAGCACAGATACGCAGTATTTT.

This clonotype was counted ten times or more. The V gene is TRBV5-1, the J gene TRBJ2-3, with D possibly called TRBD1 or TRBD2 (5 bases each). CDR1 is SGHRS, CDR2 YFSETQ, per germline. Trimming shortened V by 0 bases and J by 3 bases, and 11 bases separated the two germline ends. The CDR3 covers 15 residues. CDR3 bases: TGCGCCAGCAGCTTGGACAGGAGAGGGACAGATACGCAGTATTTT. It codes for CASSLDRRGTDTQYF.

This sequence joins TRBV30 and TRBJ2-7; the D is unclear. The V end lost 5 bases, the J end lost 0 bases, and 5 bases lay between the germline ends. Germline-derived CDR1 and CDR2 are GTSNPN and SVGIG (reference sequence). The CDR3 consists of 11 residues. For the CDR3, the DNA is TGTGCCTGGGACAACTCCTACGAGCAGTACTTC. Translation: CAWDNSYEQYF.

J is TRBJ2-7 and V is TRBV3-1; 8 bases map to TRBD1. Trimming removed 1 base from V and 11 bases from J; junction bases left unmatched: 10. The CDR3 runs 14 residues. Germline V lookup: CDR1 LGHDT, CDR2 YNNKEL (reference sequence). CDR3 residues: CASSQAGGVGSKYF. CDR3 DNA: TGTGCCAGCAGCCAAGCAGGGGGCGTAGGGTCTAAGTACTTC.

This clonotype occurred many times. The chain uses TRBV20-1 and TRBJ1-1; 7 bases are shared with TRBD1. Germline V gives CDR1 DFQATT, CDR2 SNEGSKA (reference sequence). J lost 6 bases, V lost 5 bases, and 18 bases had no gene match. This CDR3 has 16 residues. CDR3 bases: TGCAGTGCTCGGGATGGGGGCAGGGGGTTTCTGGCTGAAGCTTTCTTT. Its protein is CSARDGGRGFLAEAFF.

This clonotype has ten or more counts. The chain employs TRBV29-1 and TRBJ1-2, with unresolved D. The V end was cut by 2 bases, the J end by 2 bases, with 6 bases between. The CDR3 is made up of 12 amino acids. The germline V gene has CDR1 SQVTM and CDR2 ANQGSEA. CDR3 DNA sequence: TGCAGCGTTGAACGAGTAAACTATGGCTACACCTTC. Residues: CSVERVNYGYTF.

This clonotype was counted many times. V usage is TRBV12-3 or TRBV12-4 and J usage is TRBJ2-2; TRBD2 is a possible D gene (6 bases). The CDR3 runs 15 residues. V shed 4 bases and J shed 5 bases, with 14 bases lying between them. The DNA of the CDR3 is TGTGCCAGCAGTTCCTACGGGGGAGGTACCGGGGAGCTGTTTTTT. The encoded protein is CASSSYGGGTGELFF.

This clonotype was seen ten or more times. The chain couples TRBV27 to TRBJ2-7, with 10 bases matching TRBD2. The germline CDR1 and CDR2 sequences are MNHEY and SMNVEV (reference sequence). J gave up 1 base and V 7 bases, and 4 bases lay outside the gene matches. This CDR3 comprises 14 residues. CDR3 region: CASTFSGRSYEQYF. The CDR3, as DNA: TGTGCCAGCACCTTTAGCGGGAGGTCCTACGAGCAGTACTTC.

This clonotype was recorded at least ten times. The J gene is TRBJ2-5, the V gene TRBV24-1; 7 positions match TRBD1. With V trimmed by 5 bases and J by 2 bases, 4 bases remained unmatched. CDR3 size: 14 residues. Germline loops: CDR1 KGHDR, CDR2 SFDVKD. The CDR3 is CATSVGTVQETQYF. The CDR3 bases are TGTGCCACCAGTGTGGGGACAGTACAAGAGACCCAGTACTTC.

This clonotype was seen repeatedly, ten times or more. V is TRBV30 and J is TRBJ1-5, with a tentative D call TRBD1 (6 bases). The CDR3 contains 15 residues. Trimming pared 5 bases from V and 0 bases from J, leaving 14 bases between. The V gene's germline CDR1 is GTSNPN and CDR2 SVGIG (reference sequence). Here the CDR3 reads CAWDTGTYSNQPQHF. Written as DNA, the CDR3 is TGTGCCTGGGATACAGGGACTTATAGCAATCAGCCCCAGCATTTT.

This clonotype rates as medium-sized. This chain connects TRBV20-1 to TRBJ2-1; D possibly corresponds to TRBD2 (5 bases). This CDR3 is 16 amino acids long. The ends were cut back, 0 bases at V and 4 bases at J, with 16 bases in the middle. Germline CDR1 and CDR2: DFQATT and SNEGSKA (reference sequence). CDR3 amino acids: CSARDSRGRRYNEQFF. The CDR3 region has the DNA TGCAGTGCTAGAGATAGTCGTGGGAGACGGTACAATGAGCAGTTCTTC.

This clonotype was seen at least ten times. CDR3 coding DNA: TGCAGTGCTAGAAGGGGACGACCAAATAATTCACCCCTCCACTTT. Its protein is CSARRGRPNNSPLHF. The chain links TRBV20-1 to TRBJ1-6, with D possibly matching TRBD1 (5 bases). The CDR3 is 15 residues long. Germline-derived CDR1 and CDR2 are DFQATT and SNEGSKA (reference sequence). The ends were cut back, 2 bases at V and 5 bases at J, with 13 bases in the middle.